The present T cell receptor beta chain was sequenced within a study of vaccination and CD4 T cells after COVID-19. About the research overall: With a range of 35 to 161, the median interval from diagnosis to drawing post-COVID samples was approximately 100 days. Post-vaccine specimens were obtained a median about 69 days after dose two (range 14 to 241). Study-wide results and caveats: It was observed that, in convalescent patients, a median around 85% of reactive clones arose only post-vaccination.

The V end was cut by 2 bases, the J end by 3 bases, with 5 bases between. The CDR3 sequence is 12 residues long. Germline V CDR1 and CDR2: LNHNV, YYDKDF (reference sequence). Treatment: approximately 11-day PBMC culture with coronavirus spike peptide pools or control peptides (ViraFEST assay). IL-2 at around 10 IU/ml and peptide pools at 9 to 10 ug/ml were added to PBMCs cultured at a few million per well. An Oncomine TCR Beta short-read assay was used to sequence the DNA from cultured CD4+ T cells. TCRdb re-analysed the PCR reads in MiXCR, keeping a single row per CDR3 protein. In the table there are approximately 20,000 distinct CDR3 sequences, 70% of which are singletons. Of note for this clonotype: Its antigen is unknown.

Sequenced sample: CD4+ T cells from blood, cultured in vitro. The chain is built from TRBV15 and TRBJ2-7; D is possibly TRBD1 (5 bases). The receptor's source is a human donor who had recovered from COVID-19. CDR3 DNA sequence: TGTGCCACCAGCAGACAGGGCTACGAGCAGTACTTC. Translating it yields CATSRQGYEQYF.